A selection of T cell receptor beta chains follows, all from one sample in a study of T cells after yellow fever vaccination. TCRdb passed the 5' RACE reads through MiXCR, listing each CDR3 protein once. Of around 350,000 distinct CDR3 sequences listed, more than 5.5% were seen once; the top ten hold 14% to 15%. This specimen consisted of PBMCs, obtained 5 days after the yellow fever booster vaccination. The source is a man aged 25-40 years who received the YFV17D yellow fever vaccine. The CDR3 runs from the conserved cysteine through the conserved F or W. The D gene is left open where the match is weak. Clone size is stated in some rows and not others, as once, few, many or a class when expanded.

v_call,clone_size,d_call,j_call,cdr3_nt,cdr3_aa
TRBV9,many,NA,TRBJ2-3,TGTGCCAGCAGCGTAAGACTCACGGATACGCAGTATTTT,CASSVRLTDTQYF
TRBV5-6,NA,NA,TRBJ2-7,TGTGCCAGCAGTCTGGCAGGGGATCCCTACGAGCAGTACTTC,CASSLAGDPYEQYF
TRBV6-5,NA,TRBD1,TRBJ2-4,TGTGCCAGCAGTTATACAGGGGCGCACATTCAGTACTTC,CASSYTGAHIQYF
TRBV5-1,NA,NA,TRBJ2-7,TGCGCCAGCAGCTTGAAATTTCCAGACGAGCAGTACTTC,CASSLKFPDEQYF
TRBV6-6,few,NA,TRBJ1-5,TGTGCCAGCAGGACCCGCGACCGGCCCCAGCATTTT,CASRTRDRPQHF
TRBV5-1,many,NA,TRBJ1-1,TGCGCCAGCAGCTTGGGGGGACATATGAACACTGAAGCTTTCTTT,CASSLGGHMNTEAFF
TRBV6-2/TRBV6-3,many,NA,TRBJ2-2,TGTGCCAGCAGTTACGATCTGGCGGGGAACACCGGGGAGCTGTTTTTT,CASSYDLAGNTGELFF
TRBV7-2,few,NA,TRBJ2-7,TGTGCCAGCTCGGAACTAGTATCCTACGAGCAGTACTTC,CASSELVSYEQYF
TRBV28,many,NA,TRBJ1-4,TGTGCCAGCAGTTACTGGGCAGGGGAGGATGAAAAACTGTTTTTT,CASSYWAGEDEKLFF
TRBV29-1,many,NA,TRBJ2-1,TGCAGCGTTTCCGGGGGCTCCTACAATGAGCAGTTCTTC,CSVSGGSYNEQFF
TRBV21-1,many,NA,TRBJ2-7,TGTGCCAGCAGCAAGGGACCCCCCGGGACTAGAGTTTCCGAGCAGTACTTC,CASSKGPPGTRVSEQYF
TRBV5-1,few,NA,TRBJ2-6,TGCGCCAGCAGCTGGGGGTCAGTCTCTGGGGCCAACGTCCTGACTTTC,CASSWGSVSGANVLTF
TRBV5-1,NA,TRBD2,TRBJ2-2,TGCGCCAGCAGCCGGGGGGAATCCGGGGAGCTGTTTTTT,CASSRGESGELFF
TRBV5-6,NA,TRBD1,TRBJ1-3,TGTGCCAGCAGCTTAAACAGGGGTGGAAACACCATATATTTT,CASSLNRGGNTIYF
TRBV6-5,NA,NA,TRBJ2-7,TGTGCCAGCAGACCTACTCCGGGGAGCTACGAGCAGTACTTC,CASRPTPGSYEQYF
TRBV11-2,many,TRBD1,TRBJ1-1,TGTGCCAGCAGCAGAGAAGGGACAGTGAACACTGAAGCTTTCTTT,CASSREGTVNTEAFF
TRBV7-2,few,NA,TRBJ2-2,TGTGCCAGCAGCTTAATGGGGGGTTCGAACACCGGGGAGCTGTTTTTT,CASSLMGGSNTGELFF
TRBV10-3,few,NA,TRBJ2-3,TGTGCCATCAGTGTAGTAGCGGTCGTGAACACAGATACGCAGTATTTT,CAISVVAVVNTDTQYF
TRBV29-1,few,TRBD2,TRBJ2-1,TGCAGCGTTCCCAGGACTAGCGGGAGTTCCTACAATGAGCAGTTCTTC,CSVPRTSGSSYNEQFF
TRBV7-2,many,NA,TRBJ1-5,TGTGCCAGCAGCTCGGACTATTATAGCAATCAGCCCCAGCATTTT,CASSSDYYSNQPQHF
TRBV18,few,TRBD2,TRBJ2-1,TGTGCCAGCTCACCGGGGACTAGCGGGAGGGCGACCTACAATGAGCAGTTCTTC,CASSPGTSGRATYNEQFF
TRBV20-1,NA,NA,TRBJ2-7,TGCAGTGCCCCCATGGGAAATGCTTTCGAGATGGAGCAGTACTTC,CSAPMGNAFEMEQYF
TRBV12-3/TRBV12-4,many,NA,TRBJ2-7,TGTGCCAGCAGTTTAGGAACTGGGCAGTACTTC,CASSLGTGQYF
TRBV30,few,NA,TRBJ2-3,TGTGCCTGGAGTGTAGCCTGGGCCGTTGGGACAGATACGCAGTATTTT,CAWSVAWAVGTDTQYF
TRBV29-1,few,TRBD1,TRBJ2-7,TGCAGCGTTCGCCCCAACCGGGACAGGGGGCCGTACGAGCAGTACTTC,CSVRPNRDRGPYEQYF
TRBV4-3,few,NA,TRBJ2-1,TGCGCCAGCAGCCAAGAGTTTAGGGCAGCGGGCGAGCAGTTCTTC,CASSQEFRAAGEQFF
TRBV20-1,few,TRBD2,TRBJ2-1,TGCAGTGCTAGAGATCGTCCCTCCGGGGGTACTAGCGGGAACAATGAGCAGTTCTTC,CSARDRPSGGTSGNNEQFF
TRBV6-5,NA,TRBD1,TRBJ2-5,TGTGCCAGCAGTTACTTCGACAGGGACCAAGAGACCCAGTACTTC,CASSYFDRDQETQYF
TRBV5-4,few,TRBD2,TRBJ2-1,TGTGCCAGCAGCACACTTAGCGGGAGGGCCGACAATGAGCAGTTCTTC,CASSTLSGRADNEQFF
TRBV7-2,few,NA,TRBJ2-5,TGTGCCAGTCAGACATCCGAGGAGACCCAGTACTTC,CASQTSEETQYF
TRBV20-1,NA,TRBD2,TRBJ2-3,TGCAGTGCTTCAACTGGCCCGCGGGGGGGAGATACGCAGTATTTT,CSASTGPRGGDTQYF
TRBV6-2/TRBV6-3,few,TRBD2,TRBJ2-4,TGTGCCAGCAGTTACGGGAGGGGTTCGGGCAAAAACATTCAGTACTTC,CASSYGRGSGKNIQYF
TRBV10-1,few,NA,TRBJ2-1,TGCGCCAGCAGCCGGTCCGGGAGAAGCTCCTACAATGAGCAGTTCTTC,CASSRSGRSSYNEQFF
TRBV20-1,NA,NA,TRBJ2-5,TGCAGTGCGGGTGGGACCTCCCTAGAGACCCAGTACTTC,CSAGGTSLETQYF
TRBV14,few,NA,TRBJ2-5,TGTGCCAGCAGCCAATTTAGTCAGGAGACCCAGTACTTC,CASSQFSQETQYF
TRBV10-3,few,TRBD2,TRBJ2-1,TGTGCCATCAGAAAGCGGGATAAGAATGAGCAGTTCTTC,CAIRKRDKNEQFF
TRBV30,many,NA,TRBJ1-4,TGTGCCTGGAGTAGAGGGGCCAGAGGTGAAAAACTGTTTTTT,CAWSRGARGEKLFF
TRBV20-1,many,TRBD1,TRBJ2-1,TGCAGCGCCTCGGGAGGGACAGGGGCAACCAATGAGCAGTTCTTC,CSASGGTGATNEQFF
TRBV7-2,few,TRBD1,TRBJ2-7,TGTGCCAGCAGTTATCACAGGGGACAGTACTTC,CASSYHRGQYF
TRBV5-1,few,TRBD2,TRBJ2-1,TGCGCCAGCAGCTTGGTCAAGCGGGGCCACAATGAGCAGTTCTTC,CASSLVKRGHNEQFF
TRBV15,many,TRBD1,TRBJ2-1,TGTGCCACCAGCAACCCCGTCGGACAGGGAATGAGGAATGAGCAGTTCTTC,CATSNPVGQGMRNEQFF
TRBV24-1,few,TRBD1,TRBJ2-2,TGTGCCACCGGACAGGCCTTGGGCGGGGAGCTGTTTTTT,CATGQALGGELFF
TRBV29-1,NA,TRBD1,TRBJ1-4,TGCAGCGTTGAAGCCCCGGACAGGGGATGGCTAACTGAAAAACTGTTTTTT,CSVEAPDRGWLTEKLFF
TRBV29-1,few,NA,TRBJ2-2,TGCAGCGCCGCGGAGGTGGAGGCCGGGGAGCTGTTTTTT,CSAAEVEAGELFF